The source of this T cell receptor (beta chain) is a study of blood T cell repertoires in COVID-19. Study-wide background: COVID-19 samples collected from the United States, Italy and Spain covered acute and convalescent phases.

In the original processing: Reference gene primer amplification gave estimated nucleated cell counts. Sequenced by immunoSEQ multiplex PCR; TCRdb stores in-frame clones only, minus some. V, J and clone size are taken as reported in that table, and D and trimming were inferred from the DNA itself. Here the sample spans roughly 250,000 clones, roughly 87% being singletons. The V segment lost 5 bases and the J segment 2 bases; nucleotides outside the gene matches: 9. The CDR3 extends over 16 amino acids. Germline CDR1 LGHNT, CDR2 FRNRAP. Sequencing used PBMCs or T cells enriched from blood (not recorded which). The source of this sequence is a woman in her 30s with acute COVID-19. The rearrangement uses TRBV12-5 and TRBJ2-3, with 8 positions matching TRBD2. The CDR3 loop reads CASGPRPSGSTDTQYF. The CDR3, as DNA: TGTGCTAGTGGTCCCCGTCCTAGCGGGTCCACAGATACGCAGTATTTT.